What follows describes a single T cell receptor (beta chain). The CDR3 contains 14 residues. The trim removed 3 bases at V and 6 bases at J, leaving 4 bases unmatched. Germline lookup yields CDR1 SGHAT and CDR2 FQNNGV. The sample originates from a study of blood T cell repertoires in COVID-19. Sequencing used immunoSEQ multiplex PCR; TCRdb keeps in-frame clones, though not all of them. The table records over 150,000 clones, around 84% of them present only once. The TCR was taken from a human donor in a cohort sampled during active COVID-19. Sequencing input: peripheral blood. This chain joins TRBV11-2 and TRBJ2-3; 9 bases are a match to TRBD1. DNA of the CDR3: TGTGCCAGCAGCTTGGGACAGGGTGGGGATACGCAGTATTTT. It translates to CASSLGQGGDTQYF.